This T cell receptor (beta chain) was retrieved from a study of blood T cell repertoires in COVID-19. Whole-study context: Both acute and convalescent COVID-19 samples were obtained from the United States, Italy and Spain.

The CDR3 extends over 19 amino acids. The germline V gene encodes CDR1 KGHSH and CDR2 LQKENI. J was trimmed by 2 bases and V by 0 bases; bases with no gene match: 4. Seattle researchers signed up patients amid active infection and tracked them longitudinally. Authors' methods: Reference gene primer amplification gave nucleated cell count estimates. Sequencing used immunoSEQ multiplex PCR; TCRdb keeps in-frame clones, though not all of them. Clone size and V and J calls were adopted from that table, with D and trimming inferred from the DNA. Counted here are 330,000 or so clones, about nine tenths occurring once; the ten biggest clones make up 9.9%.

The V and J genes are TRBV18 and TRBJ2-1, with 16 positions matching TRBD2. The TCR originated in a man aged 30-40 years with COVID-19, enrolled during active disease. Material: peripheral blood. The CDR3 protein is CASSPPGLAGGGAYNEQFF. In nucleotides, the CDR3 is TGTGCCAGCTCACCACCGGGACTAGCGGGGGGGGGAGCCTACAATGAGCAGTTCTTC.